These 15 T cell receptor beta chains were sequenced from one sample in a study of CD4 and CD8 cells across lung adenocarcinoma regions. In TCRdb, the PCR reads were re-called with MiXCR into one record per CDR3 protein. The table shows around 10,000 distinct CDR3 sequences, with approximately 50% occurring only once. The sample was CD8+ T cells from the margin of a lung tumor. These receptors came from a male donor with lung adenocarcinoma. The CD4 and CD8 labels of this study may be unreliable.

This chain uses TRBV6-5 with TRBJ2-2, with D perhaps matching TRBD2 (5 bases). CDR1 MNHEY and CDR2 SVGAGI come from the germline V gene. V lost 2 bases to trimming and J lost 16 bases, with 20 bases between them. The CDR3 has 14 amino acids. The CDR3 DNA reads TGTGCCAGCAGTTACGCGAGGAGGACGGATACGCAGTTTTTT. Its translation: CASSYARRTDTQFF.

In its sample, this clonotype was seen many times. The chain is built from TRBV7-2 and TRBJ2-5, with D perhaps given as TRBD1 or TRBD2 (5 bases each). V dropped 3 bases and J dropped 5 bases, with 13 bases sitting between them. The CDR3 sequence is 14 residues long. Germline CDR1 and CDR2: SGHTA and FQGNSA. CDR3 nucleotide sequence: TGTGCCAGCAGCTTGACCCCTTGGGGGGAGACCCAGTACTTC. Translation: CASSLTPWGETQYF.

The V and J genes are TRBV28 and TRBJ2-1; D may be TRBD1 (6 bases). The V gene lost 2 bases and the J gene lost 8 bases, with 10 bases spanning the gap. This CDR3 comprises 13 residues. Germline-derived CDR1 and CDR2 are MDHEN and SYDVKM. The CDR3 DNA reads TGTGCCAGCAGTTTAACAGGGTGGGATGAGCAGTTCTTC. Its translation is CASSLTGWDEQFF.

This chain uses TRBV10-1 with TRBJ2-3; D uncertain. The DNA end is a closer match to TRBJ2-5, so the J assignment may be wrong. The germline gives CDR1 WNHNN, CDR2 SYGVQD (reference sequence). This CDR3 spans 16 amino acids. The CDR3 sequence: CASRGGGGGDKETQYF. The CDR3 nucleotides read TGCGCCAGCAGGGGCGGTGGCGGCGGTGACAAAGAGACCCAGTACTTC.

A remark on this clonotype: This may be a read error, as it is one base from a much larger clone. The rearrangement uses TRBV9 and TRBJ2-5, with a tentative D call TRBD2 (7 bases). The V end lost 3 bases, the J end lost 11 bases, and 17 bases lay between the germline ends. This CDR3 is 13 amino acids long. Per the germline V gene, CDR1 is SGDLS and CDR2 is YYNGEE. This CDR3 is CASSEGDYNEQYF. CDR3 nucleotides: TGTGCCAGCAGCGAGGGGGACTACAATGAGCAGTACTTC.

This clonotype was found many times. This chain links TRBV6-1 with TRBJ2-3; the D gene could be TRBD1 or TRBD2 (6 bases each). This CDR3 region has 14 residues. V was trimmed by 8 bases and J by 3 bases, leaving 15 bases between them. Germline CDR1 reads MNHNS; CDR2 reads SASEGT. For the CDR3, the DNA is TGTGCCAGCCGATGGAGAGGGGGGACAGATACGCAGTATTTT. This gives the protein CASRWRGGTDTQYF.

Notes on this clonotype: An end of the junction does not agree with germline; a read error may underlie this. V is TRBV6-1 and J is TRBJ2-6, with D perhaps matching TRBD2 (7 bases). Germline values: CDR1 MNHNS, CDR2 SASEGT. CDR3 length: 15 residues. The CDR3 is CASSPQLAGAYVLSF. In DNA form, the CDR3 reads TGTGCCAGCAGTCCGCAGCTGGCGGGGGCCTACGTCCTGTCTTTC.

For this clonotype: A junction end diverges from the germline sequence, so it may reflect a read error. This chain links TRBV11-2 with TRBJ2-1, with D hard to call. CDR3 size: 11 residues. In germline, CDR1 is SGHAT, CDR2 FQNNGV. The CDR3 bases are TGTGCCAGCAGCGCCGCCGACACCGGGTACTTC. Translation gives CASSAADTGYF.

The V gene is TRBV11-3, the J gene TRBJ2-2; D gene uncertain. Deletions cut 5 bases from V and 1 base from J, with 5 bases between. This CDR3 spans 13 amino acids. Per germline, CDR1 SGHNT and CDR2 YENEEA. In nucleotides, the CDR3 is TGTGCCAGCAGCACCCAGAACACCGGGGAGCTGTTTTTT. It encodes CASSTQNTGELFF.

This clonotype is judged medium-sized. This chain connects TRBV6-1 to TRBJ2-2; no clear D. V was trimmed by 7 bases and J by 5 bases, leaving 8 bases between them. Germline-derived CDR1 and CDR2 are MNHNS and SASEGT. The length of the CDR3 is 12 residues. CDR3 nucleotide sequence: TGTGCCAGCACAAGGGTGACCGGGGAGCTGTTTTTT. Translated, it gives CASTRVTGELFF.

This chain links TRBV11-3 with TRBJ2-1; 13 nucleotides align to TRBD2. Near its end, the DNA agrees better with TRBJ2-5, so the J call may be wrong. Germline CDR1 and CDR2: SGHNT and YENEEA. The CDR3 loop spans 15 amino acids. The CDR3 bases are TGTGCCAGCAGTCCGGGACTAGCGGGATTTGAGACCCAGTACTTC. Its translation is CASSPGLAGFETQYF.

As to this clonotype: Lacking the conserved final phenylalanine or tryptophan, this CDR3 likely reflects a read error. No DNA is shown, since the ends of the CDR3 on it are uncertain; the CDR3 is the one TCRdb lists. This chain links TRBV12-5 with TRBJ2-1. The germline V gene has CDR1 LGHNT and CDR2 FRNRAP. With termini counted, the CDR3 has 12 amino acids. CDR3 protein: CAFSVEMGFCHV.

The gene calls are TRBV14 and TRBJ2-4; D unclear. From germline, CDR1 is SGHDN and CDR2 FVKESK. Between the trimmed V and J ends, which lost 3 bases and 7 bases, there was a span of 7 bases. The CDR3 consists of 12 residues. CDR3 sequence: CASSQRGNIQYF. CDR3 sequence (DNA): TGTGCCAGCAGCCAGAGAGGCAACATTCAGTACTTC.

The chain links TRBV5-1 to TRBJ2-1, with 7 bases matching TRBD2. In germline, CDR1 is SGHRS, CDR2 YFSETQ. The ends lost 4 bases at V and 8 bases at J; junction bases unmatched: 12. The CDR3 is made up of 15 amino acids. The CDR3 reads CASSRGEAGSDEQFF. CDR3 DNA sequence: TGCGCCAGCAGCCGAGGAGAAGCGGGGAGCGATGAGCAGTTCTTC. The full variable domain, with the rest looked up from reference TRBV5-1 and TRBJ2-1, is KAGVTQTPRYLIKTRGQQVTLSCSPISGHRSVSWYQQTPGQGLQFLFEYFSETQRNKGNFPGRFSGRQFSNSRSEMNVSTLELGDSALYLCASSRGEAGSDEQFFGPGTRLTVL.

The V gene is TRBV6-5, the J gene TRBJ2-3; D is tentatively TRBD1 or TRBD2 (6 bases each). Germline CDR1 is MNHEY and CDR2 is SVGAGI. The length of the CDR3 is 16 residues. V was cut by 0 bases and J by 2 bases, with 12 bases left in between. The CDR3 is CASSYSGAGLTDTQYF. The CDR3 region has the DNA TGTGCCAGCAGTTACTCGGGGGCGGGACTCACAGATACGCAGTATTTT.